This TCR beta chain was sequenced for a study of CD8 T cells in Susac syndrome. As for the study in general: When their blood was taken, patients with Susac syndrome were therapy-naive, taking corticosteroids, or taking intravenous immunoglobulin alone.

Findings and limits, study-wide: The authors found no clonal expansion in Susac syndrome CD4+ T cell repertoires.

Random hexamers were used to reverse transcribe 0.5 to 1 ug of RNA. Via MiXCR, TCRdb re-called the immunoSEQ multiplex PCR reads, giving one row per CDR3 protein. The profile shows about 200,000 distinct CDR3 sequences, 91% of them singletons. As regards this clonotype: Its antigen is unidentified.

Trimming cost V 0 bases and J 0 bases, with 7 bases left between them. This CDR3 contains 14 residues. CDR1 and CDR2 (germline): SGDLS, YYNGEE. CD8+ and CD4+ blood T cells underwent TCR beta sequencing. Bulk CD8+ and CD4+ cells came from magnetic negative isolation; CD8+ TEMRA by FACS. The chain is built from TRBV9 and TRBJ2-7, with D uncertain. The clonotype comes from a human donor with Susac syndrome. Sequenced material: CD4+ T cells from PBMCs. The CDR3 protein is CASSVDGASYEQYF. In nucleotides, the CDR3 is TGTGCCAGCAGCGTAGACGGCGCCTCCTACGAGCAGTACTTC.